The present entry profiles one TCR beta chain with its context. The antigen is not known. These data come from a study of CD8 T cells in ankylosing spondylitis. Study findings and constraints: The authors reported significant enrichment of disease-linked clones in matched ankylosing spondylitis synovial fluid.

The V segment lost 4 bases and the J segment 6 bases; nucleotides outside the gene matches: 7. Germline assignment: CDR1 SGHRS and CDR2 YFSETQ. The CDR3 is 16 amino acids. Library preparation for TCR beta used quantitative 5'-RACE with molecular barcodes. Via MiXCR, TCRdb re-called the 5' RACE reads, giving one row per CDR3 protein. Here the sample spans some 150,000 distinct CDR3 sequences, under 55% being singletons. This clonotype was sampled from a male donor with ankylosing spondylitis. The material sequenced was synovial fluid, either unsorted or a sorted T cell fraction (not recorded which). V is TRBV5-1 and J is TRBJ2-2, with TRBD1 identical over 12 bases. The CDR3 here is CASSRVRDRGPGELFF. The CDR3 DNA is TGCGCCAGCAGCCGAGTCCGGGACAGGGGGCCCGGGGAGCTGTTTTTT.